One and the same sample provided the 14 T cell receptor beta chains below, sequenced in a study of T cell changes during pregnancy in multiple sclerosis. Method: immunoSEQ multiplex PCR; TCRdb's copy keeps in-frame clones and lacks some. The sample consists of approximately 40,000 clones, around 89% of them appearing once. The sample here was CD4+ T cells from peripheral blood mononuclear cells, taken in the second trimester of pregnancy. Receptors were obtained from a female donor with multiple sclerosis, enrolled in a pregnancy study.

This chain uses TRBV7-8 with TRBJ2-6; D unclear. Per the germline V gene, CDR1 is SGHVS and CDR2 is FQNEAQ. CDR3 length equals 14 residues. V was shortened by 0 bases and J by 4 bases, with 4 bases between the two germline ends. The CDR3 nucleotides read TGTGCCAGCAGCTTAGCTGTAGGGGCCAACGTCCTGACTTTC. Amino acids: CASSLAVGANVLTF.

The chain couples TRBV4-1 to TRBJ2-1; 8 bases are a match to TRBD2. CDR1 and CDR2 (germline): MGHRA, YSYEKL. This CDR3 spans 17 amino acids. V dropped 1 base and J dropped 9; count of bases not matched to a gene: 14. This CDR3 is CASSQGGTSGPLSEQFF. The DNA of the CDR3 is TGCGCCAGCAGCCAAGGTGGTACTAGCGGTCCCCTTAGTGAGCAGTTCTTC.

V usage is TRBV6-5 and J usage is TRBJ1-1; TRBD1 matches at 7 bases. Trimming removed 8 bases from V and 2 bases from J; junction bases left unmatched: 8. The CDR3 loop spans 14 amino acids. The germline V gene has CDR1 MNHEY and CDR2 SVGAGI. CDR3 region: CASGDRVGNTEAFF. The CDR3 coding sequence is TGTGCCAGCGGAGACAGGGTGGGTAACACTGAAGCTTTCTTT.

This clone came up once. This chain uses TRBV2 with TRBJ2-3, with a weak D call TRBD2 (6 bases). Trimming cost V 6 bases and J 0 bases, with 10 bases left between them. CDR1 is SNHLY, CDR2 FYNNEI, per germline. This CDR3 spans 14 amino acids. CDR3 sequence (DNA): TGTGCCAGCAGCCTGACTAGAAGCACAGATACGCAGTATTTT. As protein: CASSLTRSTDTQYF.

This clone was found once. The chain is built from TRBV5-4 and TRBJ1-5; no clear D gene. The CDR3 is made up of 13 amino acids. V shed 1 base and J shed 4 bases, with 6 bases lying between them. The germline V gene encodes CDR1 SGHNT and CDR2 YYREEE (reference sequence). The chain's CDR3 is CASSLSPNQPQHF. The CDR3 DNA follows: TGTGCCAGCAGCTTGTCCCCGAATCAGCCCCAGCATTTT.

This sequence joins TRBV5-6 and TRBJ1-2, with D possibly matching TRBD1 (5 bases). Germline CDR1 reads SGHDT; CDR2 reads YYEEEE. V shed 4 bases and J shed 8 bases, with 18 bases lying between them. The CDR3 has 14 amino acids. The CDR3 loop is CASSPIRGDGGYTF. CDR3 nucleotides: TGTGCCAGCAGCCCTATCCGGGGGGATGGCGGCTACACCTTC.

The rearrangement links TRBV7-2 to TRBJ2-7; a weak D match, TRBD2 (7 bases). The CDR3 consists of 15 residues. Germline CDR1 is SGHTA and CDR2 is FQGNSA. V was clipped by 5 bases and J by 7 bases, with 21 bases between them. The DNA of the CDR3 is TGTGCCAGCAGCCCGTCCGCTGGGGGGGGCGGGGAGCAGTACTTC. It codes for CASSPSAGGGGEQYF.

The chain combines TRBV4-3 with TRBJ1-5; D possibly corresponds to TRBD1 (6 bases). The CDR3 length is 16 residues. The germline V and J ends were trimmed by 1 base and 2 bases, with 12 bases remaining between them. Germline values: CDR1 LGHNA, CDR2 YSLEER. CDR3 in amino acids: CASSQGIQGRNQPQHF. The CDR3 DNA reads as TGCGCCAGCAGCCAAGGGATACAGGGTCGCAATCAGCCCCAGCATTTT.

The chain combines TRBV7-9 with TRBJ1-2; D is perhaps TRBD1 (6 bases). CDR1 SEHNR and CDR2 FQNEAQ come from the germline V gene (reference sequence). Trimming removed 5 bases at V and 4 bases at J, with 14 bases between. The CDR3 runs to 14 residues. CDR3 nucleotides: TGTGCCAGCAGCAGCCAACCGGACAGCTATGGCTACACCTTC. Translation: CASSSQPDSYGYTF.

The chain links TRBV25-1 to TRBJ1-2; D unresolved. CDR1 is MGHDK, CDR2 SYGVNS, per germline. This CDR3 is built from 12 residues. V was trimmed by 6 bases and J by 6 bases, leaving 11 bases between them. The CDR3: CASRGGEDGYTF. In nucleotides, the CDR3 is TGTGCCAGCAGGGGAGGAGAGGATGGCTACACCTTC.

The CDR3 DNA sequence: TGTGCCAGTAGTATAGATTTTAGCGGGGGCACAGATACGCAGTATTTT. This codes for CASSIDFSGGTDTQYF. This chain uses TRBV19 with TRBJ2-3; 8 bases line up with TRBD2. With 0 bases clipped from V and 1 base from J, the junction kept 3 bases outside the gene matches. Per germline, CDR1 LNHDA and CDR2 SQIVND (reference sequence). This CDR3 has 16 residues.

This sequence joins TRBV28 and TRBJ2-1; the D gene is possibly TRBD2 (5 bases). This CDR3 is built from 13 residues. V lost 2 bases to trimming and J lost 9 bases, with 11 bases between them. Germline values: CDR1 MDHEN, CDR2 SYDVKM. The CDR3 DNA reads as TGTGCCAGCAGTTTAGGTGGGAGTGGTGAGCAGTTCTTC. It codes for CASSLGGSGEQFF.

This clone was picked up a small number of times. The chain combines TRBV19 with TRBJ1-1, with a possible D match to TRBD1 (5 bases). V lost 5 bases to trimming and J lost 4 bases, with 11 bases between them. This CDR3 is built from 13 residues. Germline CDR1 is LNHDA and CDR2 is SQIVND (reference sequence). In DNA form, the CDR3 reads TGTGCCAGTAGTCGGCCGGGGGGCACTGAAGCTTTCTTT. Amino acid sequence: CASSRPGGTEAFF.

The V call is TRBV2, the J call TRBJ2-3; the match to TRBD1 covers 8 bases. The V gene end was trimmed by 6 bases and the J gene end by 4 bases; junction bases not matched to a gene: 6. CDR1 is SNHLY and CDR2 is FYNNEI in the germline V gene. The CDR3 has 14 residues. For the CDR3, the DNA is TGTGCCAGCAGGGACAGGGATGGTTCAGATACGCAGTATTTT. It translates to CASRDRDGSDTQYF.